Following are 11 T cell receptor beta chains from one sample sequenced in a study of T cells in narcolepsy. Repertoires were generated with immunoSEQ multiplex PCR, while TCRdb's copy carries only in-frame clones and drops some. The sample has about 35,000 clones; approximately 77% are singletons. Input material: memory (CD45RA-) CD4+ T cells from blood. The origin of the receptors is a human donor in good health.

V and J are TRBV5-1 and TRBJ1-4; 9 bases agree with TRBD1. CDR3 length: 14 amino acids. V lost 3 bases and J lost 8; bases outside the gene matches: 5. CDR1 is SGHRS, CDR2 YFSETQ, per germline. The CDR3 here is CASSSGTGQEKLFF. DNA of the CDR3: TGCGCCAGCAGCTCCGGGACAGGGCAGGAAAAACTGTTTTTT.

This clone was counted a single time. The CDR3 DNA reads as TGTGCCAGCAGCGGGGGGCCAGGGTTAAGTGGCTACACCTTC. It is translated as CASSGGPGLSGYTF. V and J are TRBV5-4 and TRBJ1-2; TRBD1 might be the D (6 bases). CDR3 length: 14 amino acids. Germline CDR1 is SGHNT and CDR2 is YYREEE (reference sequence). Deletions cut 4 bases from V and 7 bases from J, with 17 bases between. Drawing the rest from reference TRBV5-4 and TRBJ1-2, the complete variable domain is ETGVTQSPTHLIKTRGQQVTLRCSSQSGHNTVSWYQQALGQGPQFIFQYYREEENGRGNFPPRFSGLQFPNYSSELNVNALELDDSALYLCASSGGPGLSGYTFGSGTRLTVV.

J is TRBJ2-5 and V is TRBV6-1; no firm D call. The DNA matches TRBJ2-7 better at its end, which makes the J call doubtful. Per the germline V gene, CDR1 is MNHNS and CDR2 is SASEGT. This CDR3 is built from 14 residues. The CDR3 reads CASMVSGRSYEQYF. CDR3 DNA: TGTGCCAGCATGGTGTCAGGACGAAGCTACGAGCAGTACTTC.

The CDR3 DNA reads TGTGCCAGCAGTTCAGACAGGGTTGGACAGCCCCAGCATTTT. Translated: CASSSDRVGQPQHF. The rearrangement links TRBV7-2 to TRBJ1-5, with 7 positions matching TRBD1. With 6 bases clipped from V and 7 bases from J, the junction kept 9 bases outside the gene matches. The germline gives CDR1 SGHTA, CDR2 FQGNSA. The CDR3 sequence is 14 residues long.

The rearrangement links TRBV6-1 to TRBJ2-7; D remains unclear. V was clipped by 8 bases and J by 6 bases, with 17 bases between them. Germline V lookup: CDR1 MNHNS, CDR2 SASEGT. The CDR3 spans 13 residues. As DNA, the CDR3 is TGTGCCAGCTCCATGAGTAAGGGCGGCGAGCAGTACTTC. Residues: CASSMSKGGEQYF.

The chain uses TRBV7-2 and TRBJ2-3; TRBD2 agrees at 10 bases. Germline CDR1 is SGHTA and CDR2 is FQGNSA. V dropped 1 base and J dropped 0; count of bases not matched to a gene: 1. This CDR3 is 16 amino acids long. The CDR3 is CASSLGTSGSTDTQYF. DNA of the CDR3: TGTGCCAGCAGCTTAGGGACTAGCGGTAGCACAGATACGCAGTATTTT.

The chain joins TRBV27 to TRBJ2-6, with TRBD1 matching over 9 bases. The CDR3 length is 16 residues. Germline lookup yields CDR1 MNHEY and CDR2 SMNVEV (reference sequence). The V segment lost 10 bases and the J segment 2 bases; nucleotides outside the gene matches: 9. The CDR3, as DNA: TGTGCCACCCACTCCACAGGGGGCGCTGGGGCCAACGTCCTGACTTTC. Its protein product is CATHSTGGAGANVLTF. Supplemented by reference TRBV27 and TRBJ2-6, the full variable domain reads EAQVTQNPRYLITVTGKKLTVTCSQNMNHEYMSWYRQDPGLGLRQIYYSMNVEVTDKGDVPEGYKVSRKEKRNFPLILESPSPNQTSLYFCATHSTGGAGANVLTFGAGSRLTVL.

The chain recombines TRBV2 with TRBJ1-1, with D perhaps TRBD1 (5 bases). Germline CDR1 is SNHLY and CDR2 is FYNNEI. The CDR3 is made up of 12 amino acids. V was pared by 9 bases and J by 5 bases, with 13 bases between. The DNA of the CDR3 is TGTGCCAGAGGAGGGGTGGGAACTGAAGCTTTCTTT. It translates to CARGGVGTEAFF. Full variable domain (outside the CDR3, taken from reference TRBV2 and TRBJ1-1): EPEVTQTPSHQVTQMGQEVILRCVPISNHLYFYWYRQILGQKVEFLVSFYNNEISEKSEIFDDQFSVERPDGSNFTLKIRSTKLEDSAMYFCARGGVGTEAFFGQGTRLTVV.

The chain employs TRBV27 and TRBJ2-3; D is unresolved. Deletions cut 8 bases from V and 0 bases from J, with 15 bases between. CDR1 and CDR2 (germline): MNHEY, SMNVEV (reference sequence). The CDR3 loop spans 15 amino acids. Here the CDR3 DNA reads TGTGCCAGCTGTAACATCGCCTGGAGCACAGATACGCAGTATTTT. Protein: CASCNIAWSTDTQYF.

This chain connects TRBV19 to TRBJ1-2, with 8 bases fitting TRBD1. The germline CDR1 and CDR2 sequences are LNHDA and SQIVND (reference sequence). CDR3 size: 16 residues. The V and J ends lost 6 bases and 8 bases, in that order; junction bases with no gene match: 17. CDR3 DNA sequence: TGTGCCAGTAGCCCAGGACGCGACAGGGGAGGTAGGGGCTACACCTTC. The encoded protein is CASSPGRDRGGRGYTF.

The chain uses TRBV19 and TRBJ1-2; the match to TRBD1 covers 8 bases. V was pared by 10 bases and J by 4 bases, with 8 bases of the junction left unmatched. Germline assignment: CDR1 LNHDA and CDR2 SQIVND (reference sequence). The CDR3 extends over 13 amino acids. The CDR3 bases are TGTGCCACTACGGACAGGGCACTCTATGGCTACACCTTC. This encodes CATTDRALYGYTF.